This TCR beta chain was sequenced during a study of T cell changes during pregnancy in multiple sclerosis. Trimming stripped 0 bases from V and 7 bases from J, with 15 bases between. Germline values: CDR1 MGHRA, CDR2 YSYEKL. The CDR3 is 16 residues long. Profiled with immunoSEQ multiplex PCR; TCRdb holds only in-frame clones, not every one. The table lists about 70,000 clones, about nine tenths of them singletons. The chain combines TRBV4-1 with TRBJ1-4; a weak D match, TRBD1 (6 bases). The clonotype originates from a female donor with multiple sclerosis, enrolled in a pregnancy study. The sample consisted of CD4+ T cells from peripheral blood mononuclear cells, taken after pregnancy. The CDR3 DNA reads TGCGCCAGCAGCCAAGATAGCCGGACAGTTGGTGAAAAACTGTTTTTT. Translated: CASSQDSRTVGEKLFF.